This T cell receptor (beta chain) derives from a study of control samples from healthy donors and cancer patients (dated by TCRdb to 2019 to 2021). V and J are truncated by 5 bases and 10 bases respectively, leaving an intervening sequence of 21 bases. CDR1 and CDR2, looked up from the germline V gene (reference sequence), are LNHDA and SQIVND. From cysteine to phenylalanine, the CDR3 is 15 amino acids long. CDR3 DNA only is kept here, 45 bases in frame from base 1. The library was made by the immunoSEQ multiplex PCR assay. As stored in TCRdb, this immuneACCESS dataset retains in-frame rearrangements with V and J assigned. A fraction of the clones does not appear; measured against another copy, unresolved V genes explain less than half of the discrepancy, and the remainder lacks a known reason. In all, the sample holds some 71,000 clones, and about 90% of those were seen once. 2% to 2.5% of the sample is in the top ten clones.

Comments on this clone: Its antigen is still unknown. Base qualities are not recorded, but no much larger clone differs from it by a single base.

The sequenced material came from PBMCs. The chain uses TRBV19 and TRBJ1-5; a tentative D match to TRBD1 spans 6 bases. The clonotype comes from a woman aged 50 to 60 with head and neck cancer. DNA sequence: TGTGCCAGTAGTTCCTCTTGGGGAGGGGGGGTTCCCCAGCATTTT. It codes for CASSSSWGGGVPQHF.